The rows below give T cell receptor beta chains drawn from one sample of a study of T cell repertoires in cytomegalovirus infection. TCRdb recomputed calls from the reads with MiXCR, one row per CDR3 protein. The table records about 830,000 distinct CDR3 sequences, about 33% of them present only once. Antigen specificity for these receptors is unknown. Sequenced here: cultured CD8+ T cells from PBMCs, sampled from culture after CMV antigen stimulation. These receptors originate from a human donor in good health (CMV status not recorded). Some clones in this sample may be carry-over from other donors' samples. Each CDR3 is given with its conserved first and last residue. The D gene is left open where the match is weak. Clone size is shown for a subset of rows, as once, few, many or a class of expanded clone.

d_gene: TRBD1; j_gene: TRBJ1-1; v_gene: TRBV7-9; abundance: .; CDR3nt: TGTGCCAGCAGCCCAGGGGGAAATTTCGACACTGAAGCTTTCTTT; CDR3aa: CASSPGGNFDTEAFF
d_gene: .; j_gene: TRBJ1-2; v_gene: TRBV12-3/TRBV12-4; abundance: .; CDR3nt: TGTGCCAGCAGCCCTAGGCCCGTAGACTATGGCTACACCTTC; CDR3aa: CASSPRPVDYGYTF
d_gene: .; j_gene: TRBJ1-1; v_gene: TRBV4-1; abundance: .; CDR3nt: TGCGCCAGCAGCGAAGACAGGTGGAACACTGAAGCTTTCTTT; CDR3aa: CASSEDRWNTEAFF
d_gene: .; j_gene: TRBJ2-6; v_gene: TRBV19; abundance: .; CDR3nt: TGTGCCAGTAGTATTGGACAGTGGGTGGCCAACGTCCTGACTTTC; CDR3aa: CASSIGQWVANVLTF
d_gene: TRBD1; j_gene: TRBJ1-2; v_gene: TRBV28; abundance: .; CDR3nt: TGTGCCAGCAGTTTCGGGACAGGGCGAGGCTACACCTTC; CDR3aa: CASSFGTGRGYTF
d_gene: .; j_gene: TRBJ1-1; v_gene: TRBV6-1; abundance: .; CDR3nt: TGTGCCAGCAGTGAATCCACAAGGAACACTGAAGCTTTCTTT; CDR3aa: CASSESTRNTEAFF
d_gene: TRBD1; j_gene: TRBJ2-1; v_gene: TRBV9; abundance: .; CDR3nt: TGTGCCAGCAGCGGGGGACAGGTTAGCAATGAGCAGTTCTTC; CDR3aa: CASSGGQVSNEQFF
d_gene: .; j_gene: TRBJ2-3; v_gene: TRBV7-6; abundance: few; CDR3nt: TGTGCTAGCAGCTTAAGGCTAGGCCTGGATACGCAGTATTTT; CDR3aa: CASSLRLGLDTQYF
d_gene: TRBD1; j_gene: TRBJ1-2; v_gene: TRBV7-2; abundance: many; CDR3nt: TGTGCCAGCAGCCCCCCATCAGGGGGAAACTATGGCTACACCTTC; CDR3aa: CASSPPSGGNYGYTF
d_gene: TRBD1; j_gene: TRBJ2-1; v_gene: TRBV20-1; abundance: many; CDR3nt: TGCAGTGCGGAGACCCGGGACAGATACGACAATGAGCAGTTCTTC; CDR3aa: CSAETRDRYDNEQFF
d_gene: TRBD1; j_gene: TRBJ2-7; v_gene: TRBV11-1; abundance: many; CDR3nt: TGTGCCAGCAGCTTAAATAGGGGGCTGATCTCCTACGAGCAGTACTTC; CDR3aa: CASSLNRGLISYEQYF
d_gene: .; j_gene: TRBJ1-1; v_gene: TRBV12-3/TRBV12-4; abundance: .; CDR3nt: TGTGCCAGCAGCATGGACAGCGTTGAAGCTTTCTTT; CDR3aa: CASSMDSVEAFF